This paragraph covers one T cell receptor (beta chain) sequence. These data are taken from a study of T cell changes during pregnancy in multiple sclerosis. Libraries were prepared by immunoSEQ multiplex PCR; TCRdb keeps only in-frame clonotypes and omits some of them. Of under 65,000 clones in the sample, about nine tenths were seen once. The length of the CDR3 is 13 residues. Germline-derived CDR1 and CDR2 are LNHNV and YYDKDF (reference sequence). With V trimmed by 3 bases and J by 2 bases, 0 bases remained unmatched. The TCR was taken from a female donor with multiple sclerosis, enrolled in a pregnancy study. The specimen comprised CD4+ T cells from peripheral blood mononuclear cells, sampled after pregnancy. This chain uses TRBV15 with TRBJ2-5, with 7 positions matching TRBD1. The CDR3 reads CATSRGQQETQYF. For the CDR3, the DNA is TGTGCCACCAGCAGGGGACAGCAAGAGACCCAGTACTTC.